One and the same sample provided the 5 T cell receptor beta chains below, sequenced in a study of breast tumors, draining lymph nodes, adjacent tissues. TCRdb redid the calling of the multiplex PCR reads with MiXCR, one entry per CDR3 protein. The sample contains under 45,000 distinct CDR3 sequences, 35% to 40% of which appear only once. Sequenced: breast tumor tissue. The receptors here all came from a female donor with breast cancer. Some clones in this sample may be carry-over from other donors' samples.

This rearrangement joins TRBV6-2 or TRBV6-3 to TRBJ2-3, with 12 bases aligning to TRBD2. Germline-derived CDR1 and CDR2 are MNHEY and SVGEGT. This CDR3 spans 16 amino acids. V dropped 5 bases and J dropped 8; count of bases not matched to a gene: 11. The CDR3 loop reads CASSPRTSGNLGTQYF. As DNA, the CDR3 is TGTGCCAGCAGTCCCAGGACTAGCGGGAATTTGGGTACGCAGTATTTT.

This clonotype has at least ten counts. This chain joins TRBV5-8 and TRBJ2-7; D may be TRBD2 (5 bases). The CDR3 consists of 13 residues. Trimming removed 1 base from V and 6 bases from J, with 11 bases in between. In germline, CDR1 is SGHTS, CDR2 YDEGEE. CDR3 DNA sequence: TGTGCCAGCAGCTTGCCTAGCAGAAGCGAGCAGTACTTC. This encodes CASSLPSRSEQYF.

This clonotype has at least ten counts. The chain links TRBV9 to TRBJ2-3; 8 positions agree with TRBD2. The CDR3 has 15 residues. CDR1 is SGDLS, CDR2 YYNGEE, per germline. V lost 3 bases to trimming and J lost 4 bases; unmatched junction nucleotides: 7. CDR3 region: CASSGAGEFADTQYF. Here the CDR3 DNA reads TGTGCCAGCAGCGGAGCGGGAGAGTTCGCAGATACGCAGTATTTT.

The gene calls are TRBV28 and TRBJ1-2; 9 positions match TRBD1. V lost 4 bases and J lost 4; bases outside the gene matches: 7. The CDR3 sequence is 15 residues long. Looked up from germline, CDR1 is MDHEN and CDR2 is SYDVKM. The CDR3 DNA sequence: TGTGCCAGCAGTTCCCCAACAGGGGGCACCTATGGCTACACCTTC. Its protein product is CASSSPTGGTYGYTF.

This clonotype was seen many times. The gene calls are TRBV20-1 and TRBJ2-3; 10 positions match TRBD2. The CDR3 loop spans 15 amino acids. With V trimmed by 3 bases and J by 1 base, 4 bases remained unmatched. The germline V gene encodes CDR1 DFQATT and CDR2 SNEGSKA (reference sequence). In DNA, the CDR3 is TGCAGTGCTAGCCCTAGCGGGGGACGCACAGATACGCAGTATTTT. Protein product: CSASPSGGRTDTQYF.